In this sample, the clone carrying this T cell receptor (beta chain) turned up many times. Its antigen is as yet unknown. This sample was taken from a study of response to subunit inactivated influenza vaccine. Each CDR3 protein is one row after TCRdb ran MiXCR on the RT-PCR reads. The sample lists hundreds of thousands of distinct CDR3 sequences, around 25% occurring once. CDR3 length equals 14 residues. CDR1 is SGHRS, CDR2 YFSETQ, per germline. Trimming removed 4 bases at V and 3 bases at J, with 13 bases between. General study results and limits: The authors offered the suggestion that each seasonal influenza vaccination recruits few new T cells.

This chain links TRBV5-1 with TRBJ1-1, with D maybe TRBD1 (5 bases). The sequences come from CD4+ T cells sorted from PBMCs, collected 5 to 6 days after vaccination. The source is a man between 45 and 60 years old who received an inactivated influenza vaccine. CDR3 coding DNA: TGCGCCAGCAGCCCCGAGGGAGGGGACACTGAAGCTTTCTTT. Translating gives CASSPEGGDTEAFF.